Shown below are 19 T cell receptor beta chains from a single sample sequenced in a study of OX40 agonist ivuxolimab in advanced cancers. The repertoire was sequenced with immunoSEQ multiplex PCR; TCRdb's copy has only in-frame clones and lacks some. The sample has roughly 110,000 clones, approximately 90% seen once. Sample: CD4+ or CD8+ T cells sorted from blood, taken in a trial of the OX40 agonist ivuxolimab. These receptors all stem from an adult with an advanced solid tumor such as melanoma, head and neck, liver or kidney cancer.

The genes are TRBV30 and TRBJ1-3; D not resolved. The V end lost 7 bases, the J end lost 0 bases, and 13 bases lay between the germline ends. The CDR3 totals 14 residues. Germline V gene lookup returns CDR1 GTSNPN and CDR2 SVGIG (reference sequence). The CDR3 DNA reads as TGTGCCTCCAAAGACCGAAACTCTGGAAACACCATATATTTT. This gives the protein CASKDRNSGNTIYF.

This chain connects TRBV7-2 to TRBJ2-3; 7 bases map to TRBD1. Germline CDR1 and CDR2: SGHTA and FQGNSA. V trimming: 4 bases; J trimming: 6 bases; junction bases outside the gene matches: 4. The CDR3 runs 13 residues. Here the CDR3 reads CASSSGGRDTQYF. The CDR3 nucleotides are TGTGCCAGCAGCTCAGGGGGTCGGGATACGCAGTATTTT. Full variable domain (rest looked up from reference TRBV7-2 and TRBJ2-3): GAGVSQSPSNKVTEKGKDVELRCDPISGHTALYWYRQSLGQGLEFLIYFQGNSAPDKSGLPSDRFSAERTGGSVSTLTIQRTQQEDSAVYLCASSSGGRDTQYFGPGTRLTVL.

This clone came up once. For the CDR3, the DNA is TGTGCCAGCAGCTTACAAGCAACTAATGAAAAACTGTTTTTT. This encodes CASSLQATNEKLFF. This chain uses TRBV11-2 with TRBJ1-4, with no clear D. The CDR3 sequence is 14 residues long. Germline V CDR1 and CDR2: SGHAT, FQNNGV. Trimming took 2 bases from V and 0 from J, leaving 4 bases between them.

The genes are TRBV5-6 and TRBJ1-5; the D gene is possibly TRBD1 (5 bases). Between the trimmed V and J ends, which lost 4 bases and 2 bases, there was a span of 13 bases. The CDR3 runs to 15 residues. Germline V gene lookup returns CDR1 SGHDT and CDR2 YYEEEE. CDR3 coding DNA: TGTGCCAGCAGCGGGGGGATGGGGGGCAATCAGCCCCAGCATTTT. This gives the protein CASSGGMGGNQPQHF.

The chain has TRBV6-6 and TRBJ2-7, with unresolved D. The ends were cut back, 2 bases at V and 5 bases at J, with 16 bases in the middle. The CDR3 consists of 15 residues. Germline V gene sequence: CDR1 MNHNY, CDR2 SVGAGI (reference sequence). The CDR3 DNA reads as TGTGCCAGCAGTTACCCGCCTCACGTCTACCACGAGCAGTACTTC. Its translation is CASSYPPHVYHEQYF.

CDR3 protein: CASTETVGQGTFNQPQHF. The CDR3 DNA reads as TGTGCCAGCACAGAAACAGTGGGGCAGGGAACCTTCAATCAGCCCCAGCATTTT. The chain couples TRBV2 to TRBJ1-5; weak D call: TRBD1 (5 bases). The CDR3 loop spans 18 amino acids. Germline assignment: CDR1 SNHLY and CDR2 FYNNEI. Trimming shortened V by 7 bases and J by 3 bases, and 25 bases separated the two germline ends.

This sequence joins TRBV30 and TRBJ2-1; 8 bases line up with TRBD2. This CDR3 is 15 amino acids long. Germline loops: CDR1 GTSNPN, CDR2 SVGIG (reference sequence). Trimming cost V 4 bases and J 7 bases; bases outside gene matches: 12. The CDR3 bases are TGTGCCTGGACCCTAGGGGACTCGGGGGGGAATGAGCAGTTCTTC. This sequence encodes CAWTLGDSGGNEQFF.

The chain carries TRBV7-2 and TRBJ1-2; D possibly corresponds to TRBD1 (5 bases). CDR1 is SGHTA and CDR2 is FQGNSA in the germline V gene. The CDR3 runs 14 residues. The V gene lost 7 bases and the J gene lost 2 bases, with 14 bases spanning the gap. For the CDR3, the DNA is TGTGCCAGCACCCTTAGTGAGGGGAACTATGGCTACACCTTC. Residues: CASTLSEGNYGYTF.

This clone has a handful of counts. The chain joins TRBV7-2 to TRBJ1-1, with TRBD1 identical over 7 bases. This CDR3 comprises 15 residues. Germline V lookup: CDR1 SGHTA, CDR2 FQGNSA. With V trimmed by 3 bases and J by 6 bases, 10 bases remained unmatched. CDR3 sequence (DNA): TGTGCCAGCAGCTTTATGACAGGGTCGTCGGCTGAAGCTTTCTTT. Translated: CASSFMTGSSAEAFF.

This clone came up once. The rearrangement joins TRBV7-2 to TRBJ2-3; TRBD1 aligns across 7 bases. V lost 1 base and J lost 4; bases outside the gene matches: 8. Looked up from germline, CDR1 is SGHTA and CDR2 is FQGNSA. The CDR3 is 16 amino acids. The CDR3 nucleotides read TGTGCCAGCAGCTTAGTCCCGACAGGGCCCGCAGATACGCAGTATTTT. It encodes CASSLVPTGPADTQYF.

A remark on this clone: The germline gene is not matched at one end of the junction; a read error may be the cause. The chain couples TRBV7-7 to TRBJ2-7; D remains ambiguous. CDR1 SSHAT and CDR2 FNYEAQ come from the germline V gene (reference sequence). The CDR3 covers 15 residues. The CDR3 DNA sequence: TGTGCTAGCAGCGCCGGACCCCAGCCCTCCTACGAGCAGTACTTC. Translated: CASSAGPQPSYEQYF.

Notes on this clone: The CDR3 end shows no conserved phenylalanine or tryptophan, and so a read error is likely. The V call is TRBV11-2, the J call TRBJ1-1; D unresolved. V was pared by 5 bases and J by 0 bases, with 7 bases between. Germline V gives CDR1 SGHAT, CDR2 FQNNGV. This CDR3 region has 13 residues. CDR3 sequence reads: CASSTQLNTEAFL. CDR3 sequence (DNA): TGTGCCAGCAGCACTCAACTGAACACTGAAGCTTTCCTT.

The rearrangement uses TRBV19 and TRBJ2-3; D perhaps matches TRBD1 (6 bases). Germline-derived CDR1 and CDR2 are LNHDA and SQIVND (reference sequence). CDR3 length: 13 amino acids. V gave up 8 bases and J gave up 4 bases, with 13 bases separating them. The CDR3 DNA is TGTGCCAGTTTGAGGACAGATTCAGATACGCAGTATTTT. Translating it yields CASLRTDSDTQYF.

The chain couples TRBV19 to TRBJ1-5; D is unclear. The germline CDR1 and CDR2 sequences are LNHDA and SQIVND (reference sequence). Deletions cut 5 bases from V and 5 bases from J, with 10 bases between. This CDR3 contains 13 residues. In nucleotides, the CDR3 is TGTGCCAGTAGTCGGGCTGTCGATCAGCCCCAGCATTTT. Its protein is CASSRAVDQPQHF.

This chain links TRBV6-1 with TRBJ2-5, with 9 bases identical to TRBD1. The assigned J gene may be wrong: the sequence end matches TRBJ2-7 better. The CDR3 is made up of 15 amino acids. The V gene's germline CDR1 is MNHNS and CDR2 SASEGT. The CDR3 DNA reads TGTGCCAGCAGTACAACAGGGGGCAGGTTTTACGAGCAGTACTTC. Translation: CASSTTGGRFYEQYF.

The CDR3: CASTSTTRGGTGELFF. The CDR3 DNA sequence: TGTGCCAGCACCTCAACTACCCGGGGGGGAACCGGGGAGCTGTTTTTT. The rearrangement links TRBV5-8 to TRBJ2-2, with 8 nucleotides matching TRBD2. Germline values: CDR1 SGHTS, CDR2 YDEGEE. The CDR3 totals 16 residues. With 6 bases clipped from V and 5 bases from J, the junction kept 12 bases outside the gene matches.

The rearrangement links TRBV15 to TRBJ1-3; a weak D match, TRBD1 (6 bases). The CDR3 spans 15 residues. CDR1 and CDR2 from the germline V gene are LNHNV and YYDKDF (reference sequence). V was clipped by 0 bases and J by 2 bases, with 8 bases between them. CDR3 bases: TGTGCCACCAGCAGAGATCCAGGGGCTGGAAACACCATATATTTT. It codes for CATSRDPGAGNTIYF.

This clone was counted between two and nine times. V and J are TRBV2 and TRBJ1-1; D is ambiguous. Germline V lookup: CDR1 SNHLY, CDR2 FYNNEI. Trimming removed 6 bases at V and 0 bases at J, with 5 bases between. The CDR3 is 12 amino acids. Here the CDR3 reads CASSPMNTEAFF. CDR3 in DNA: TGTGCCAGCAGCCCCATGAACACTGAAGCTTTCTTT.

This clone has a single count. In DNA, the CDR3 is TGCGCCAGCAGCCCCGACCCGGGCTACAGGGTCAATGAGCAGTTCTTC. Encoded protein: CASSPDPGYRVNEQFF. The rearrangement links TRBV4-3 to TRBJ2-1; D might be TRBD1 (6 bases). This CDR3 has 16 residues. Germline V gives CDR1 LGHNA, CDR2 YSLEER. V shed 4 bases and J shed 6 bases, with 19 bases lying between them.